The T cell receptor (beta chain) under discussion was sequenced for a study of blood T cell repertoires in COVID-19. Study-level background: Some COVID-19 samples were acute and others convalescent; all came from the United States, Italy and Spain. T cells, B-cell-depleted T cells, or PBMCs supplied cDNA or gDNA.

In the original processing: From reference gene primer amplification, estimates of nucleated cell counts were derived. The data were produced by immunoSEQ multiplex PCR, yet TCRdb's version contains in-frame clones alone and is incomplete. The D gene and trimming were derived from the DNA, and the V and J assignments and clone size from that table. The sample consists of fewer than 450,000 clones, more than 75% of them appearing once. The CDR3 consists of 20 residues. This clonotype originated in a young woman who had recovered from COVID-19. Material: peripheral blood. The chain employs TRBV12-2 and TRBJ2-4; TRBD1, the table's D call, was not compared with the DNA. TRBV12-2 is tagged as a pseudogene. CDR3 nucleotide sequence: TGTGCAAGTCGCTTAGACTGGGACAGGGGAGGCGTACTAGCCAAAAACATTCAGTACTTC. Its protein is CASRLDWDRGGVLAKNIQYF.